These 28 T cell receptor beta chains share one sample of origin, sequenced in a study of T-cell reconstitution after alpha-beta-depleted transplantation in children. Library preparation (for TCRbeta) was performed with unique molecular identifiers. Using its own MiXCR run on the PCR reads, TCRdb lists one record per CDR3 protein. This sample yields 240,000 or so distinct CDR3 sequences, of which around 11% are seen a single time; over 2% belongs to the top ten. This specimen was PBMCs from the stem cell graft donor, taken from the stem cell graft. The origin of the receptors is a human donor who donated a stem cell graft to a child with acute lymphoblastic leukemia.

This rearrangement joins TRBV18 to TRBJ2-5; TRBD1 or TRBD2 may be the D gene (5 bases each). Germline V gives CDR1 KGHSH, CDR2 LQKENI. The CDR3 has 17 amino acids. V dropped 4 bases and J dropped 1 base, with 19 bases sitting between them. The CDR3 DNA reads TGTGCCAGCTCACTTCTAGACCGAGGGGTGAGCCAAGAGACCCAGTACTTC. Translated, it gives CASSLLDRGVSQETQYF.

The table lists this clonotype with many counts. This chain links TRBV15 with TRBJ1-4, with TRBD1 identical over 7 bases. This CDR3 is 17 amino acids long. Germline V gene sequence: CDR1 LNHNV, CDR2 YYDKDF (reference sequence). V lost 0 bases and J lost 7; bases outside the gene matches: 11. The DNA for the CDR3 is TGTGCCACCAGCAGAGAAGGCAACGAAAGGGGGCCTGAAAAACTGTTTTTT. This translates into CATSREGNERGPEKLFF.

This clonotype occurred many times. This chain links TRBV20-1 with TRBJ1-5; TRBD1 agrees at 9 bases. The CDR3 is 14 residues long. J lost 1 base, V lost 7 bases, and 5 bases had no gene match. CDR1 and CDR2 (germline): DFQATT, SNEGSKA (reference sequence). The CDR3 loop reads CSVQDRGSNQPQHF. The DNA for the CDR3 is TGCAGTGTCCAGGACAGGGGAAGCAATCAGCCCCAGCATTTT.

The chain employs TRBV2 and TRBJ2-5; D gene ambiguous. The V end lost 3 bases, the J end lost 5 bases, and 10 bases lay between the germline ends. This CDR3 spans 13 amino acids. Germline V gene lookup returns CDR1 SNHLY and CDR2 FYNNEI. The CDR3 DNA sequence: TGTGCCAGCAGTGATGGAGATGCGGAGACCCAGTACTTC. The encoded protein is CASSDGDAETQYF.

The table lists this clonotype with many counts. The J gene is TRBJ2-7, the V gene TRBV6-2 or TRBV6-3; D ambiguous. The CDR3 runs to 14 residues. The germline CDR1 and CDR2 sequences are MNHEY and SVGEGT. The germline V and J ends were trimmed by 2 bases and 2 bases, with 10 bases remaining between them. CDR3 in DNA: TGTGCCAGCAGTTACAGTCTCCCCCCCTACGAGCAGTACTTC. This gives the protein CASSYSLPPYEQYF.

V gene TRBV6-2 or TRBV6-3 combines with J gene TRBJ2-7, with 13 bases matching TRBD2. Germline V gene data show CDR1 as MNHEY and CDR2 as SVGEGT. The ends lost 0 bases at V and 4 bases at J; junction bases unmatched: 6. The CDR3 consists of 17 residues. Here the CDR3 DNA reads TGTGCCAGCAGTTACTCGGTGGGACTAGCGGGGAGATACGAGCAGTACTTC. This translates into CASSYSVGLAGRYEQYF.

This clonotype was seen many times. The CDR3 loop is CATSTGPLKEPQHF. The CDR3 nucleotides read TGTGCCACCAGCACCGGACCCCTAAAGGAGCCCCAGCATTTT. The gene calls are TRBV15 and TRBJ1-5; D gene uncertain. Germline V gene lookup returns CDR1 LNHNV and CDR2 YYDKDF (reference sequence). This CDR3 region has 14 residues. V dropped 4 bases and J dropped 8 bases, with 15 bases sitting between them.

This clonotype occurred many times. V is TRBV10-2 and J is TRBJ1-6; D uncertain. Looked up from germline, CDR1 is WSHSY and CDR2 is SAAADI. The CDR3 is made up of 12 amino acids. V was pared by 8 bases and J by 4 bases, with 6 bases between. The DNA for the CDR3 is TGCGCCAGCCTGGATTATAATTCACCCCTCCACTTT. This sequence encodes CASLDYNSPLHF.

This clonotype was observed at least ten times. The chain combines TRBV20-1 with TRBJ2-1; 7 bases agree with TRBD2. Germline trimming cut 3 bases from V and 10 bases from J; bases unmatched to any gene: 6. The CDR3 extends over 12 amino acids. The germline V gene encodes CDR1 DFQATT and CDR2 SNEGSKA (reference sequence). Written as DNA, the CDR3 is TGCAGTGCTAGGGGAGGGGTCAAGGAGCAGTTCTTC. Its protein is CSARGGVKEQFF.

A few counts support this clonotype. The chain recombines TRBV11-1 with TRBJ2-7; TRBD2 agrees at 15 bases. J lost 0 bases, V lost 5 bases, and 11 bases had no gene match. The CDR3 extends over 19 amino acids. CDR1 SGHAT and CDR2 FQDESV come from the germline V gene (reference sequence). CDR3 sequence: CASSLPSGLAGGTSYEQYF. As DNA, the CDR3 is TGTGCCAGCAGCCTACCGTCGGGACTAGCGGGAGGTACCTCCTACGAGCAGTACTTC.

This clonotype was detected many times. The chain links TRBV27 to TRBJ2-7; 8 bases align to TRBD1. The CDR3 runs to 15 residues. Per germline, CDR1 MNHEY and CDR2 SMNVEV (reference sequence). The trim removed 5 bases at V and 0 bases at J, leaving 6 bases unmatched. The CDR3 nucleotides are TGTGCCAGCAGTATTACAGGGGGTAGCTCCTACGAGCAGTACTTC. As protein: CASSITGGSSYEQYF.

This clonotype was counted many times. The rearrangement uses TRBV20-1 and TRBJ2-7; 8 nucleotides agree with TRBD2. This CDR3 has 14 amino acids. Trimming removed 3 bases from V and 2 bases from J; junction bases left unmatched: 6. CDR1 and CDR2 from the germline V gene are DFQATT and SNEGSKA (reference sequence). The CDR3 DNA reads TGCAGTGCTAGGTTAGCGGGATACCCCTACGAGCAGTACTTC. It encodes CSARLAGYPYEQYF.

This clonotype was picked up many times. The rearrangement links TRBV29-1 to TRBJ2-5; 13 bases are shared with TRBD2. The CDR3 is made up of 14 amino acids. V shed 7 bases and J 2 bases; nucleotides not matched to a gene: 4. Germline loops: CDR1 SQVTM, CDR2 ANQGSEA. CDR3 region: CSAVGLAGQETQYF. The CDR3, as DNA: TGCAGCGCCGTGGGACTAGCGGGACAAGAGACCCAGTACTTC.

There are many counts of this clonotype. The V call is TRBV6-1, the J call TRBJ1-3; maybe TRBD1 (6 bases). V was shortened by 8 bases and J by 0 bases, with 11 bases between the two germline ends. CDR1 and CDR2 (germline): MNHNS, SASEGT. The CDR3 has 14 amino acids. The CDR3 DNA is TGTGCCAGCGAAGAGGGGGACTCTGGAAACACCATATATTTT. Translated: CASEEGDSGNTIYF.

This clonotype was seen ten or more times. The chain has TRBV10-3 and TRBJ2-1; 7 bases align to TRBD1. Germline CDR1 ENHRY, CDR2 SYGVKD. The V segment lost 4 bases and the J segment 0 bases; nucleotides outside the gene matches: 9. The CDR3 spans 17 residues. This CDR3 is CAISGATGMSSYNEQFF. In DNA form, the CDR3 reads TGTGCCATCAGTGGCGCGACAGGGATGAGCTCCTACAATGAGCAGTTCTTC.

The chain is built from TRBV12-3 or TRBV12-4 and TRBJ2-5; D remains unclear. The CDR3 consists of 13 residues. V was trimmed by 2 bases and J by 4 bases, leaving 8 bases between them. The CDR3 DNA reads as TGTGCCAGCAGTTTATCTTATTCAGAGACCCAGTACTTC. Translating gives CASSLSYSETQYF.

This clonotype appeared once. J is TRBJ1-6 and V is TRBV30; 12 nucleotides agree with TRBD1. The ends lost 3 bases at V and 10 bases at J; junction bases unmatched: 7. There are 15 residues in the CDR3. CDR1 is GTSNPN and CDR2 is SVGIG in the germline V gene (reference sequence). The CDR3 nucleotides are TGTGCCTGGAGGTTGGGACAGGGGGCTCGGTCACCCCTCCACTTT. Its protein is CAWRLGQGARSPLHF.

The chain links TRBV4-3 to TRBJ2-7; D gene uncertain. Germline CDR1 LGHNA, CDR2 YSLEER. CDR3 length: 15 residues. V was shortened by 0 bases and J by 1 base, with 10 bases between the two germline ends. The CDR3 loop is CASSQEATPSYEQYF. The CDR3 nucleotides are TGCGCCAGCAGCCAAGAGGCGACCCCGTCCTACGAGCAGTACTTC.

This clonotype was observed many times. The CDR3 coding sequence is TGCAGTGCTAGGGATGGGACAGGGAGTCCGAAAGCTTTCTTT. Encoded protein: CSARDGTGSPKAFF. V gene TRBV20-1 combines with J gene TRBJ1-1, with TRBD1 identical over 9 bases. CDR3 length: 14 amino acids. The V gene's germline CDR1 is DFQATT and CDR2 SNEGSKA (reference sequence). The ends lost 3 bases at V and 9 bases at J; junction bases unmatched: 11.

This clonotype appeared many times. The chain links TRBV6-2 or TRBV6-3 to TRBJ1-5; D not certain. Trimming removed 7 bases at V and 5 bases at J, with 3 bases between. The germline gives CDR1 MNHEY, CDR2 SVGEGT. The CDR3 is 10 residues long. This chain's CDR3 is CASNHQPQHF. For the CDR3, the DNA is TGTGCCAGCAATCATCAGCCCCAGCATTTT.

This clonotype was seen at least ten times. The chain uses TRBV20-1 and TRBJ2-2; D not resolved. The CDR3 is made up of 13 amino acids. Germline CDR1 DFQATT, CDR2 SNEGSKA (reference sequence). Between the trimmed V and J ends, which lost 0 bases and 5 bases, there was a span of 7 bases. Here the CDR3 DNA reads TGCAGTGCTAGAGATGGTAGGACCGGGGAGCTGTTTTTT. Amino acid sequence: CSARDGRTGELFF.

This clonotype was recorded many times. The genes are TRBV7-2 and TRBJ2-1; 9 positions agree with TRBD2. The V segment lost 2 bases and the J segment 5 bases; nucleotides outside the gene matches: 4. Germline assignment: CDR1 SGHTA and CDR2 FQGNSA. The CDR3 loop spans 15 amino acids. The CDR3: CASSLPGLADNEQFF. The DNA for the CDR3 is TGTGCCAGCAGCTTACCGGGACTAGCAGACAATGAGCAGTTCTTC.

Ten or more counts support this clonotype. The chain links TRBV12-3 or TRBV12-4 to TRBJ2-2, with 8 bases that match TRBD2. The CDR3 has 15 residues. The junction had 7 bases not matched to a gene; V was cut back by 5 bases and J by 5 bases. CDR3 loop: CASSLSGSSTGELFF. For the CDR3, the DNA is TGTGCCAGCAGTCTGAGCGGGAGTAGTACCGGGGAGCTGTTTTTT.

This clonotype was seen at least ten times. The rearrangement joins TRBV7-9 to TRBJ2-1; D is ambiguous. CDR3 length equals 16 residues. From germline, CDR1 is SEHNR and CDR2 FQNEAQ (reference sequence). V lost 1 base to trimming and J lost 5 bases, with 15 bases between them. CDR3 region: CASSLGRRYLDNEQFF. The CDR3 DNA is TGTGCCAGCAGCTTAGGACGAAGGTACTTGGACAATGAGCAGTTCTTC.

This clonotype was picked up many times. The chain links TRBV19 to TRBJ2-2; weak D call: TRBD2 (5 bases). Germline V CDR1 and CDR2: LNHDA, SQIVND (reference sequence). The V and J ends lost 4 bases and 6 bases respectively, with 15 bases between them. The CDR3 length is 15 residues. CDR3 DNA: TGTGCCAGTAGTAGAGGGTCAAGGCGGGCCGGGGAGCTGTTTTTT. It specifies CASSRGSRRAGELFF.

V gene TRBV10-3 combines with J gene TRBJ2-3; no definite D call. V was cut by 4 bases and J by 6 bases, with 8 bases left in between. Germline V gene data show CDR1 as ENHRY and CDR2 as SYGVKD. This CDR3 is built from 12 residues. The CDR3 DNA reads as TGTGCCATCAGTGTATTCGGGGATACGCAGTATTTT. Its translation: CAISVFGDTQYF.

This clonotype came up many times. The chain joins TRBV18 to TRBJ1-6, with D unresolved. Trimming pared 3 bases from V and 0 bases from J, leaving 12 bases between. The CDR3 has 17 residues. CDR1 is KGHSH, CDR2 LQKENI, per germline. CDR3 nucleotides: TGTGCCAGCTCACCTATACAGCCTAGCTCCTATAATTCACCCCTCCACTTT. This codes for CASSPIQPSSYNSPLHF.

This clonotype was recorded many times. The chain combines TRBV27 with TRBJ2-2; D not certain. The CDR3 is made up of 12 amino acids. Trimming stripped 5 bases from V and 5 bases from J, with 6 bases between. Germline V gives CDR1 MNHEY, CDR2 SMNVEV (reference sequence). The CDR3 reads CASSLFTGELFF. The DNA of the CDR3 is TGTGCCAGCAGTCTCTTTACCGGGGAGCTGTTTTTT.